This T cell receptor beta chain was identified during a study of T cells after yellow fever vaccination. Conversion of TCR transcripts into cDNA relied on 5'RACE template switching, which added a universal primer site and UMIs. TCRdb re-called the 5' RACE reads with MiXCR, one entry per CDR3 protein. The repertoire holds about 45,000 distinct CDR3 sequences, with approximately 6.3% as singletons. This clonotype was detected a few times. Study observations and caveats: Once the booster was given, most primary-vaccination clones reappeared, at approximately 97% for CD4 and approximately 88% for CD8. Across the CD4 and CD8 compartments, a small share of clonotypes was present in both.

Material: CD8+ T cells not binding an NS4B(214-222) dextramer, sorted from PBMCs, obtained 45 days after the yellow fever booster vaccination. The sequence came from a man aged 25 to 40 who received the YFV17D yellow fever vaccine.

The CDR3 region is CASSQERLDSYEQYF. The CDR3 bases are TGTGCCAGCAGCCAAGAGAGGCTTGACAGCTACGAGCAGTACTTC. This chain uses TRBV7-6 with TRBJ2-7; D might be TRBD1 (5 bases). The V and J ends lost 5 bases and 3 bases respectively, with 17 bases between them. Germline values: CDR1 SGHVS, CDR2 FNYEAQ. CDR3 size: 15 residues.